Sequencing of this T cell receptor beta chain was carried out in a study of vaccination effects on CD4 cells after COVID-19. This clone was observed a handful of times. Its antigen is not identified. V was shortened by 6 bases and J by 9 bases, with 15 bases between the two germline ends. The CDR3 contains 14 residues. CDR1 and CDR2 (germline): MNHEY, SVGAGI. Antigen-specific CD4+ T cells expanded by the ViraFEST assay with viral peptide pools were then sequenced. Having been cultured for under twelve days, the cells underwent CD4+ T cell isolation. Absence of prior SARS-CoV-2 infection characterized the vaccine recipients, who showed negative nucleocapsid antibodies. Clones were sequenced by immunoSEQ multiplex PCR, and TCRdb holds only the in-frame ones, with some missing. The table has 35,000 to 40,000 clones, 66% seen once.

Source: CD4+ T cells from PBMCs cultured with HCoV-OC43 spike peptides, taken before COVID-19 vaccination. Subset of the sample: HCoV-OC43 spike overlapping peptide pool stimulation. The TCR was taken from a human donor who received a COVID-19 vaccine. The chain couples TRBV6-5 to TRBJ1-6, with D perhaps TRBD1 (5 bases). This CDR3 reads CASRSGTTASPLHF. As DNA, the CDR3 is TGTGCCAGCAGATCCGGGACGACGGCTTCACCCCTCCACTTT.